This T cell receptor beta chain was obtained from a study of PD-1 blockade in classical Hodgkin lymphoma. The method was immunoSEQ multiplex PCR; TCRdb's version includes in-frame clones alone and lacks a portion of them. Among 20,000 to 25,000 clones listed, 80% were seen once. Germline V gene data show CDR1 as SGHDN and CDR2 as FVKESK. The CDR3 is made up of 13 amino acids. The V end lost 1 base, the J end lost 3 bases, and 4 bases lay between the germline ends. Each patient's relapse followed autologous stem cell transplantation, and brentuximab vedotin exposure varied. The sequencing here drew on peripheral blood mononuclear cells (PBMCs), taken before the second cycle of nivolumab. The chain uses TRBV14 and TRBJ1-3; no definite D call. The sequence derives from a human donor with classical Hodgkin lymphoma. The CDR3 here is CASSQALGNTIYF. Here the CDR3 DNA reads TGTGCCAGCAGCCAAGCTCTTGGAAACACCATATATTTT.